A single sample gave rise to the 18 T cell receptor beta chains below, sequenced in a study of CD8 T cells in Susac syndrome. The RNA, 0.5 to 1 ug, was put through reverse transcription using random hexamers. TCRdb re-called the immunoSEQ multiplex PCR reads with MiXCR, one entry per CDR3 protein. The data hold about 280,000 distinct CDR3 sequences, with 85% observed a single time. Sequencing was done on a sample of CD8+ T cells from PBMCs. These receptors all come from a human donor with multiple sclerosis.

The J gene is TRBJ2-2, the V gene TRBV10-3; D remains unclear. CDR1 is ENHRY, CDR2 SYGVKD, per germline. Trimming took off 4 bases at V and 5 bases at J, with 8 bases between the two ends. This CDR3 is built from 13 residues. The CDR3 DNA reads as TGTGCCATCAGTGCGGAAGTTACCGGGGAGCTGTTTTTT. Translated, it gives CAISAEVTGELFF.

The genes are TRBV10-1 and TRBJ2-7, with 7 bases matching TRBD1. This CDR3 spans 14 amino acids. V shed 0 bases and J 6 bases; nucleotides not matched to a gene: 5. Per the germline V gene, CDR1 is WNHNN and CDR2 is SYGVQD (reference sequence). The CDR3 spells CASSESIAGGEQYF. For the CDR3, the DNA is TGCGCCAGCAGTGAGTCGATCGCAGGGGGCGAGCAGTACTTC.

This sequence joins TRBV19 and TRBJ1-2, with D maybe TRBD1 (5 bases). The V and J ends lost 7 bases and 0 bases respectively, with 15 bases between them. In germline, CDR1 is LNHDA, CDR2 SQIVND (reference sequence). The CDR3 runs to 15 residues. CDR3 residues: CASKIGTGTNYGYTF. In nucleotides, the CDR3 is TGTGCCAGTAAAATTGGGACCGGTACTAACTATGGCTACACCTTC.

The chain carries TRBV12-3 or TRBV12-4 and TRBJ2-3, with TRBD2 matching over 14 bases. With 0 bases clipped from V and 4 bases from J, the junction kept 6 bases outside the gene matches. The CDR3 contains 18 residues. The CDR3 nucleotides are TGTGCCAGCAGTTTAGCGGTGCCGGGACTAGCGGGAGCAGATACGCAGTATTTT. The encoded protein is CASSLAVPGLAGADTQYF.

This clonotype was picked up one time. The chain employs TRBV28 and TRBJ1-1, with 9 nucleotides matching TRBD1. Germline trimming cut 4 bases from V and 7 bases from J; bases unmatched to any gene: 13. The germline CDR1 and CDR2 sequences are MDHEN and SYDVKM. The CDR3 runs to 16 residues. This chain's CDR3 is CASSSAEQGARIEAFF. CDR3 nucleotides: TGTGCCAGCAGTTCAGCCGAACAGGGGGCGCGAATTGAAGCTTTCTTT.

This rearrangement joins TRBV2 to TRBJ2-2, with 9 bases lining up with TRBD2. The CDR3 contains 15 residues. Germline CDR1 SNHLY, CDR2 FYNNEI. The junction had 6 bases not matched to a gene; V was cut back by 8 bases and J by 2 bases. The CDR3, as DNA: TGTGCCAGCTTGGCCGGGACTAGCAACACCGGGGAGCTGTTTTTT. Protein product: CASLAGTSNTGELFF.

The chain joins TRBV7-9 to TRBJ2-3; possible D gene TRBD1, 6 bases. V was pared by 5 bases and J by 2 bases, with 20 bases between. CDR1 and CDR2 from the germline V gene are SEHNR and FQNEAQ (reference sequence). The CDR3 extends over 17 amino acids. The DNA of the CDR3 is TGTGCCAGCAGCCCTGTCTGGGGGCGACGAGACACAGATACGCAGTATTTT. Residues: CASSPVWGRRDTDTQYF.

The chain carries TRBV27 and TRBJ2-1; 7 bases are shared with TRBD1. V shed 2 bases and J 5 bases; nucleotides not matched to a gene: 9. The CDR3 totals 16 residues. The germline V gene has CDR1 MNHEY and CDR2 SMNVEV (reference sequence). CDR3 residues: CASSLGPGTANNEQFF. The CDR3 nucleotides read TGTGCCAGCAGTTTAGGGCCCGGGACAGCAAACAATGAGCAGTTCTTC.

The chain uses TRBV6-1 and TRBJ1-5; D perhaps matches TRBD1 (6 bases). In germline, CDR1 is MNHNS, CDR2 SASEGT. The germline V and J ends were trimmed by 3 bases and 6 bases, with 15 bases remaining between them. The CDR3 loop spans 15 amino acids. CDR3 sequence (DNA): TGTGCCAGCAGTGATCGAACAGGGAGGGGTCAGCCCCAGCATTTT. Residues: CASSDRTGRGQPQHF.

The chain links TRBV7-9 to TRBJ2-7; 11 positions match TRBD2. The CDR3 sequence is 15 residues long. V was clipped by 5 bases and J by 3 bases; unmatched bases: 6. Germline-derived CDR1 and CDR2 are SEHNR and FQNEAQ (reference sequence). The CDR3 DNA is TGTGCCAGCAGCACGGGACTAGCGGCCAACTACGAGCAGTACTTC. Translation: CASSTGLAANYEQYF. Filled out from reference TRBV7-9 and TRBJ2-7, the complete variable domain reads DTGVSQNPRHKITKRGQNVTFRCDPISEHNRLYWYRQTLGQGPEFLTYFQNEAQLEKSRLLSDRFSAERPKGSFSTLEIQRTEQGDSAMYLCASSTGLAANYEQYFGPGTRLTVT.

The genes are TRBV5-1 and TRBJ2-7, with TRBD1 matching over 7 bases. Germline V gene sequence: CDR1 SGHRS, CDR2 YFSETQ. J lost 2 bases, V lost 4 bases, and 18 bases had no gene match. This CDR3 is 18 amino acids long. CDR3 in amino acids: CASSPQPSVTGRTYEQYF. The CDR3 DNA is TGCGCCAGCAGCCCTCAACCCTCCGTGACAGGGAGAACCTACGAGCAGTACTTC.

This chain uses TRBV5-5 with TRBJ2-1; the D gene could be TRBD1 or TRBD2 (5 bases each). CDR1 and CDR2 (germline): SGHKS, YYEKEE (reference sequence). The CDR3 has 15 amino acids. Trimming cost V 1 base and J 6 bases, with 14 bases left between them. The CDR3 DNA reads as TGTGCCAGCAGCTTGTCGGGACCCTCTCGCAATGAGCAGTTCTTC. Its protein product is CASSLSGPSRNEQFF.

The V call is TRBV5-4, the J call TRBJ2-1; 8 nucleotides line up with TRBD2. Trimming cost V 4 bases and J 9 bases; bases outside gene matches: 21. This CDR3 has 18 amino acids. Germline V lookup: CDR1 SGHNT, CDR2 YYREEE (reference sequence). The CDR3 coding sequence is TGTGCCAGCAGCCCTGGGCCCGGGGTAGCGGGATGGACTGTTGAGCAGTTCTTC. Its translation is CASSPGPGVAGWTVEQFF.

The chain is built from TRBV28 and TRBJ2-7; TRBD2 aligns across 10 bases. V lost 8 bases, J lost 6 bases, and 13 bases stayed unmatched. The germline V gene has CDR1 MDHEN and CDR2 SYDVKM. This CDR3 spans 15 amino acids. CDR3 region: CASGGSLAGVGEQYF. The CDR3, as DNA: TGTGCCAGCGGGGGGTCCCTAGCGGGAGTAGGCGAGCAGTACTTC.

V and J are TRBV7-6 and TRBJ2-1, with D possibly TRBD2 on 5 matching bases. CDR1 and CDR2 (germline): SGHVS, FNYEAQ. Trimming removed 5 bases from V and 9 bases from J, with 17 bases in between. CDR3 length: 14 amino acids. DNA for the CDR3: TGTGCCAGCAGCCGTATGGGCCGGGCGGGTGAGCAGTTCTTC. Its protein product is CASSRMGRAGEQFF.

V and J are TRBV6-5 and TRBJ1-2; D gene ambiguous. In germline, CDR1 is MNHEY, CDR2 SVGAGI. Between the trimmed V and J ends, which lost 6 bases and 6 bases, there was a span of 14 bases. The CDR3 has 13 residues. The CDR3 protein is CASRPKRTDGYTF. The DNA of the CDR3 is TGTGCCAGCAGGCCAAAAAGGACCGATGGCTACACCTTC.

The chain uses TRBV7-6 and TRBJ2-1; TRBD1 agrees at 7 bases. After removal of 3 bases from V and 6 bases from J, the junction contained 8 bases not matched to a gene. The CDR3 spans 15 residues. Germline V gives CDR1 SGHVS, CDR2 FNYEAQ. CDR3 protein: CASSFKPGTANEQFF. DNA for the CDR3: TGTGCCAGCAGCTTTAAACCCGGGACAGCCAATGAGCAGTTCTTC.

V usage is TRBV29-1 and J usage is TRBJ1-1, with unresolved D. The V gene lost 7 bases and the J gene lost 10 bases, with 22 bases spanning the gap. Germline assignment: CDR1 SQVTM and CDR2 ANQGSEA. This CDR3 has 13 amino acids. The CDR3 DNA is TGCAGCGCGACGGGGAGGGCTGAAAGAAGAGCTTTCTTT. As protein: CSATGRAERRAFF. The full variable domain, in which reference TRBV29-1 and TRBJ1-1 provide the parts outside the CDR3, is SAVISQKPSRDICQRGTSLTIQCQVDSQVTMMFWYRQQPGQSLTLIATANQGSEATYESGFVIDKFPISRPNLTFSTLTVSNMSPEDSSIYLCSATGRAERRAFFGQGTRLTVV.